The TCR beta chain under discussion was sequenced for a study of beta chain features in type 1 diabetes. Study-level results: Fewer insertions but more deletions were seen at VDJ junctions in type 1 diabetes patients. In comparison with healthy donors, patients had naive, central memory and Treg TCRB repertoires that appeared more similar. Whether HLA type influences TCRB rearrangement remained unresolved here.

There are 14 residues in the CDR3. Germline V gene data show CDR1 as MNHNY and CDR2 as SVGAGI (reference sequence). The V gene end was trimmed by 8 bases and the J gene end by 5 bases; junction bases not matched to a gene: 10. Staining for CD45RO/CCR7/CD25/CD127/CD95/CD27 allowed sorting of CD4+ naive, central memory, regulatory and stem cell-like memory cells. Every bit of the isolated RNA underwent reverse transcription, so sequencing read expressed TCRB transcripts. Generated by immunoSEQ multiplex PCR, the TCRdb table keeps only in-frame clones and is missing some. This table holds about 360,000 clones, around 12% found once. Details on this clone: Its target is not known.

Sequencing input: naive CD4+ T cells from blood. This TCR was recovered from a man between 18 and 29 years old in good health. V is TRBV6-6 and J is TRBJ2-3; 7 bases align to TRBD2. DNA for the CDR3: TGTGCCAGCCGGCTGGCTAGCGGTAGAGATACGCAGTATTTT. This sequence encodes CASRLASGRDTQYF.